This TCR beta chain was obtained from a study of OX40 agonist ivuxolimab in advanced cancers. Data came from immunoSEQ multiplex PCR; TCRdb stores just in-frame clones and leaves some out. The top ten clones hold approximately 2.6% of a sample with some 65,000 clones, about nine tenths of them seen once. At cycle 4 day 1, cycle 7 day 1, and baseline, blood was sampled. Trimming stripped 0 bases from V and 6 bases from J, with 7 bases between. Germline V gene sequence: CDR1 SNHLY, CDR2 FYNNEI. This CDR3 has 13 residues. The chain employs TRBV2 and TRBJ2-3; the D gene could be TRBD1 or TRBD2 (6 bases each). The sequence was obtained from an adult with an advanced solid tumor such as melanoma, head and neck, liver or kidney cancer. The material sequenced was CD4+ or CD8+ T cells sorted from blood, taken in a trial of the OX40 agonist ivuxolimab. The CDR3 reads CASSEAGGDTQYF. CDR3 coding DNA: TGTGCCAGCAGTGAAGCGGGGGGCGATACGCAGTATTTT.